A selection of T cell receptor beta chains follows, all from one sample in a study of T cell changes during pregnancy in multiple sclerosis. Measured with immunoSEQ multiplex PCR; TCRdb has only the in-frame clones, and not every one. The sample lists around 97,000 clones; around 91% were seen once. Sequencing used peripheral blood, obtained after pregnancy. Receptors were obtained from a female donor with multiple sclerosis, enrolled in a pregnancy study. The CDR3 runs from the conserved cysteine through the conserved F or W. D genes are given only for firm matches. The size of a clone is reported for some rows only, either as once, few or many, or as a class for expanded clones.

abundance,v_gene,d_gene,j_gene,CDR3nt,CDR3aa
few,TRBV6-1,NA,TRBJ2-7,TGTGCCAGCAGTGATGGAGGTCCGCCCTCCTACGAGCAGTACTTC,CASSDGGPPSYEQYF
NA,TRBV9,TRBD1,TRBJ2-7,TGTGCCAGCAGCGTGCGGGGCGGGGACAGGGGGACCTACGAGCAGTACTTC,CASSVRGGDRGTYEQYF
NA,TRBV7-9,TRBD2,TRBJ2-4,TGTGCCAGCAGCTCCCCCGCGAGACTAGCGGGCCCCAAAAACATTCAGTACTTC,CASSSPARLAGPKNIQYF
NA,TRBV7-9,TRBD1,TRBJ1-1,TGTGCCAGCAGCTCACAGGGGGCGCAAGAGGCTTTCTTT,CASSSQGAQEAFF
NA,TRBV6-6,TRBD2,TRBJ2-7,TGTGCCAGCAGTTCCAGGACTAGCGGGAGTGGCGAGCAGTACTTC,CASSSRTSGSGEQYF
NA,TRBV7-9,TRBD2,TRBJ2-1,TGTGCCAGCAGCTTAGGCGGGGGACTACACAATGAGCAGTTCTTC,CASSLGGGLHNEQFF
NA,TRBV28,NA,TRBJ1-2,TGTGCCAGCACAGGAGGCGGGCTCGGCTACACCTTC,CASTGGGLGYTF
once,TRBV5-4,TRBD2,TRBJ2-7,TGTGCCAGCAGCTTGCCACCCGGGGGGACGGACTCCTACGAGCAGTACTTC,CASSLPPGGTDSYEQYF
NA,TRBV7-9,NA,TRBJ2-7,TGTGCCAGCAGCTTAACCGGAAGAGGGCCGGAGGGAGCAGCCTACGAGCAGTACTTC,CASSLTGRGPEGAAYEQYF
NA,TRBV5-1,TRBD2,TRBJ2-5,TGCGCCAGCAGTTACGATCCACCATTGGGAGCGGGGGGGCGAGTGCAAGAGACCCAGTACTTC,CASSYDPPLGAGGRVQETQYF
NA,TRBV5-1,NA,TRBJ1-1,TGCGCCAGCAGCTTGAGGAGCCTGAGTGATGAAGCTTTCTTT,CASSLRSLSDEAFF
NA,TRBV7-3,NA,TRBJ1-2,TGTGCCAGCAGCTTATCAGGGGACGGCTACACCTTC,CASSLSGDGYTF